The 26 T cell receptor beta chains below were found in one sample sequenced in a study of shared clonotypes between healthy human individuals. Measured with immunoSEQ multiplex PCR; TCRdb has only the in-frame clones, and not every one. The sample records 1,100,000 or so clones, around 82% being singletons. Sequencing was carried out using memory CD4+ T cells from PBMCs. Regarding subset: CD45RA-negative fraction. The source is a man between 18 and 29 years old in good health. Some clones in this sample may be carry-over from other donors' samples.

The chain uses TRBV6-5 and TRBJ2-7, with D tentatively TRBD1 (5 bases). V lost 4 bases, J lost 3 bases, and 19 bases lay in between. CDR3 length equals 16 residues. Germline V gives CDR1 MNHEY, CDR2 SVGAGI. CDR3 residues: CASSFREQGGYYEQYF. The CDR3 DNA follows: TGTGCCAGCAGTTTCCGAGAGCAGGGTGGGTACTACGAGCAGTACTTC.

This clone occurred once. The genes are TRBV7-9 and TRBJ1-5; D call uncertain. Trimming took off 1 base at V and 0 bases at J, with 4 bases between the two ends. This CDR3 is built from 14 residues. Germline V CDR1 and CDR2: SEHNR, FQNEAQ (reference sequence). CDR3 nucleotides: TGTGCCAGCAGCTTAGAAACTAGCAATCAGCCCCAGCATTTT. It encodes CASSLETSNQPQHF.

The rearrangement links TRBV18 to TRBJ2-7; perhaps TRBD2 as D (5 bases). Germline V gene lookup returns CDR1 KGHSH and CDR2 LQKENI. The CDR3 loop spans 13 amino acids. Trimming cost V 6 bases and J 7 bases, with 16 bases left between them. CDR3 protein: CASSLVLAGEQYF. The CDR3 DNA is TGTGCCAGCTCCCTAGTCCTAGCTGGGGAGCAGTACTTC.

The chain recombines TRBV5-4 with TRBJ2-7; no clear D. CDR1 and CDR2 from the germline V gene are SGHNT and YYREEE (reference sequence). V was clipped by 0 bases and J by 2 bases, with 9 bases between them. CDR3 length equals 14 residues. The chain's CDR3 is CASSLGGFTYEQYF. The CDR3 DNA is TGTGCCAGCAGCTTGGGGGGATTTACCTACGAGCAGTACTTC.

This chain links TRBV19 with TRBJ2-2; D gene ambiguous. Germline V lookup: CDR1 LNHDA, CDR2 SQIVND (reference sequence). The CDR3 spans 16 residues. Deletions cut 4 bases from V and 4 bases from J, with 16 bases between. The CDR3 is CASSTTAANPTGELFF. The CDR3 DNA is TGTGCCAGTAGTACCACGGCAGCCAACCCCACCGGGGAGCTGTTTTTT.

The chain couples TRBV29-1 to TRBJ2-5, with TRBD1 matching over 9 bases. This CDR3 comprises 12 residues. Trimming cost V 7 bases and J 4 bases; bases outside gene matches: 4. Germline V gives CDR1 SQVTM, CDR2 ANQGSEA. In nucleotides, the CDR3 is TGCAGCGGCACAGGGGGCTCAGAGACCCAGTACTTC. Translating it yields CSGTGGSETQYF.

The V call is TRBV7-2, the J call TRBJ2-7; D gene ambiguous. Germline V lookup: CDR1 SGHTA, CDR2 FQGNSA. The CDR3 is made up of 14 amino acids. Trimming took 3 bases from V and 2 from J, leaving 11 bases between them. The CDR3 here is CASSLNSETYEQYF. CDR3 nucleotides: TGTGCCAGCAGCTTGAACAGTGAAACCTACGAGCAGTACTTC.

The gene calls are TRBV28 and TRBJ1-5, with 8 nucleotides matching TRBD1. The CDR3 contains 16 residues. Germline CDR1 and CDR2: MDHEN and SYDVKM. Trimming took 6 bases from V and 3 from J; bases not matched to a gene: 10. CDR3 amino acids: CASSDSQGAFNQPQHF. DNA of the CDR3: TGTGCCAGCAGCGATTCTCAGGGGGCCTTCAATCAGCCCCAGCATTTT.

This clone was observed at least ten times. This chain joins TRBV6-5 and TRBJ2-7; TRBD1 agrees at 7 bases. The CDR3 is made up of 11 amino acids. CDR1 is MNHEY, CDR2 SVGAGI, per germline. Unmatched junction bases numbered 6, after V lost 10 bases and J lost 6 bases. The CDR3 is CATKGAGEQYF. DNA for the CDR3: TGTGCCACCAAGGGGGCTGGCGAGCAGTACTTC.

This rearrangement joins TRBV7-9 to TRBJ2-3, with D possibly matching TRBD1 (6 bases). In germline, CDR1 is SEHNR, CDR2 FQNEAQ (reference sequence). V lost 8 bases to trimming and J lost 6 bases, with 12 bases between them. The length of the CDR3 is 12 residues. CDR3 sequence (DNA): TGTGCCAGCGTGGGGGCAGCGGATACGCAGTATTTT. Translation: CASVGAADTQYF.

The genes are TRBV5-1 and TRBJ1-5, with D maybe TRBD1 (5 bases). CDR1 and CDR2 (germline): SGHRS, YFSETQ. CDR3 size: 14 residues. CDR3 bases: TGCGCACCGGGACGGGCCATCGGGAATCAGCCCCAGCATTTT. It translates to CAPGRAIGNQPQHF. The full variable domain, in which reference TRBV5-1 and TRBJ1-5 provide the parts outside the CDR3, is KAGVTQTPRYLIKTRGQQVTLSCSPISGHRSVSWYQQTPGQGLQFLFEYFSETQRNKGNFPGRFSGRQFSNSRSEMNVSTLELGDSALYLCAPGRAIGNQPQHFGDGTRLSIL.

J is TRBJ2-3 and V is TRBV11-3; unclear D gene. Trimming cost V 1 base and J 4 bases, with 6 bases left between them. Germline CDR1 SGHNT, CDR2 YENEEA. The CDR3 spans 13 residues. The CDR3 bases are TGTGCCAGCAGCTTAGGCCCGGCAGATACGCAGTATTTT. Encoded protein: CASSLGPADTQYF.

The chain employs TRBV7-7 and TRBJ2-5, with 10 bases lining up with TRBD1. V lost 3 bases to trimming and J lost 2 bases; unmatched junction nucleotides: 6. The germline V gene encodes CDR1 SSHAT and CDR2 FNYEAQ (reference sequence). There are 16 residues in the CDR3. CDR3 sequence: CASSLRGQGRQETQYF. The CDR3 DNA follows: TGTGCCAGCAGCTTGCGGGGACAGGGGCGACAAGAGACCCAGTACTTC.

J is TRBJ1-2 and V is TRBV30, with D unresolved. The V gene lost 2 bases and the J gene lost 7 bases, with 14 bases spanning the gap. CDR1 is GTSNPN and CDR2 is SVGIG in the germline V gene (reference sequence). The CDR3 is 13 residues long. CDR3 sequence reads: CAWSLTATLGYTF. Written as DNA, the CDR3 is TGTGCCTGGAGTCTTACCGCAACACTTGGCTACACCTTC.

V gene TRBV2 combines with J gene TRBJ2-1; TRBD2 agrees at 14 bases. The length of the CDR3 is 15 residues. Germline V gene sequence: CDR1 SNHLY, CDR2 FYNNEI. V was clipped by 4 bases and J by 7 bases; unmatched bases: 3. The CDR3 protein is CASSGTSGRYNEQFF. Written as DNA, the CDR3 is TGTGCCAGCAGTGGGACTAGCGGGAGGTATAATGAGCAGTTCTTC.

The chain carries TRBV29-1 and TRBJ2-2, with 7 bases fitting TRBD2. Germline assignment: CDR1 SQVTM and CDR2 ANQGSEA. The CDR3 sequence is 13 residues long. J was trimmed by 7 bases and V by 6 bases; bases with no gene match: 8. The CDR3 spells CSVPRPGGGELFF. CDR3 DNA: TGCAGCGTCCCCCGACCGGGGGGCGGGGAGCTGTTTTTT.

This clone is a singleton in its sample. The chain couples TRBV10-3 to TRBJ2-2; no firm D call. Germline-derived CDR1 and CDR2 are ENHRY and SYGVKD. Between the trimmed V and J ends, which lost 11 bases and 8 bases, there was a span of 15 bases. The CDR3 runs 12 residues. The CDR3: CAARVPVGELFF. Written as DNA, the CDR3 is TGTGCCGCTCGGGTCCCCGTGGGGGAGCTGTTTTTT.

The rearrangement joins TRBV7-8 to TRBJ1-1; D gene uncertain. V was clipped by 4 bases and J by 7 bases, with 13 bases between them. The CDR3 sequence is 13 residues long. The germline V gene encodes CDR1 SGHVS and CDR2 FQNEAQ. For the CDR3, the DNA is TGTGCCAGCAGCTCTCGAAGAAGCCTTGAAGCTTTCTTT. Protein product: CASSSRRSLEAFF.

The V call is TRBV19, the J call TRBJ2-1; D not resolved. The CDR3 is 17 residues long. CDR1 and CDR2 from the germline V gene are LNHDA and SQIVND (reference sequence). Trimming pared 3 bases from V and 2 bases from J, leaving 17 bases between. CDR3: CASSIRREIRAYNEQFF. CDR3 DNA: TGTGCCAGTAGTATTAGACGCGAAATACGCGCCTACAATGAGCAGTTCTTC.

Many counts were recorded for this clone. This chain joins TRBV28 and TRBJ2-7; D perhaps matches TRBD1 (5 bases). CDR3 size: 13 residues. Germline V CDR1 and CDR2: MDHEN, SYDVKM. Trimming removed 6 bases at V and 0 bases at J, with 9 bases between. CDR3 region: CASRQAFSYEQYF. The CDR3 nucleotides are TGTGCCAGCAGACAGGCTTTCTCCTACGAGCAGTACTTC. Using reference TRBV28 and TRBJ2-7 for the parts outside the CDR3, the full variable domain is DVKVTQSSRYLVKRTGEKVFLECVQDMDHENMFWYRQDPGLGLRLIYFSYDVKMKEKGDIPEGYSVSREKKERFSLILESASTNQTSMYLCASRQAFSYEQYFGPGTRLTVT.

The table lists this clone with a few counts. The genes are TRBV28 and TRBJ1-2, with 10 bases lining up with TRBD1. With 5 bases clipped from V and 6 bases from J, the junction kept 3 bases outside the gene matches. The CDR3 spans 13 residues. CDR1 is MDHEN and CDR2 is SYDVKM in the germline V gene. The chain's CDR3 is CASSKGQGDGYTF. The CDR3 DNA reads TGTGCCAGCAGTAAAGGACAGGGGGATGGCTACACCTTC.

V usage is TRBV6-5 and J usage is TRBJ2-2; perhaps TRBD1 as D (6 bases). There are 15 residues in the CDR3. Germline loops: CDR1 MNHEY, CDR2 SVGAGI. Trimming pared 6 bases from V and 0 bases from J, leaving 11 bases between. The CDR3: CASRSGTTNTGELFF. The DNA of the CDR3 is TGTGCCAGCAGATCCGGGACAACGAACACCGGGGAGCTGTTTTTT.

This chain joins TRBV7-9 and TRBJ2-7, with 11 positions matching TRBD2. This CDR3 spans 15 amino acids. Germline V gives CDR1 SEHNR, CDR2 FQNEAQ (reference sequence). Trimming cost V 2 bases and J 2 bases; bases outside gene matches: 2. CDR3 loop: CASSLLAGGTYEQYF. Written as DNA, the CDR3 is TGTGCCAGCAGCTTACTAGCGGGAGGAACCTACGAGCAGTACTTC. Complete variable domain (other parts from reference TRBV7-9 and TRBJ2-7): DTGVSQNPRHKITKRGQNVTFRCDPISEHNRLYWYRQTLGQGPEFLTYFQNEAQLEKSRLLSDRFSAERPKGSFSTLEIQRTEQGDSAMYLCASSLLAGGTYEQYFGPGTRLTVT.

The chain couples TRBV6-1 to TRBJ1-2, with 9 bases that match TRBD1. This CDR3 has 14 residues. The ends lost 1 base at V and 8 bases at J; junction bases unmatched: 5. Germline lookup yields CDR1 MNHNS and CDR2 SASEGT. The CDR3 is CASSEGDRVRGYTF. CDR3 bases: TGTGCCAGCAGTGAAGGGGACAGGGTTAGGGGCTACACCTTC.

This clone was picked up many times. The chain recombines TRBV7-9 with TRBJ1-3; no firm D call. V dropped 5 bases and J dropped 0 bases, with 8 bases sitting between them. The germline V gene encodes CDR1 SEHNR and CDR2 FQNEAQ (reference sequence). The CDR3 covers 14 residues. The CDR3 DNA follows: TGTGCCAGCAGCGTACAGAGCTCTGGAAACACCATATATTTT. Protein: CASSVQSSGNTIYF.

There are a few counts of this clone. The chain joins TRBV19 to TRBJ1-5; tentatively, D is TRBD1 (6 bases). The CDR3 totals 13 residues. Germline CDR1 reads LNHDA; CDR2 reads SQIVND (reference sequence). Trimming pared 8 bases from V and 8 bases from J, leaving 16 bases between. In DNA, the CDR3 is TGTGCCAGTTTGAGGACAGATATGGAGCCCCAGCATTTT. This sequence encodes CASLRTDMEPQHF.